Following are 23 T cell receptor beta chains from one sample sequenced in a study of blood T cell repertoires in COVID-19. Sequencing used immunoSEQ multiplex PCR; TCRdb keeps in-frame clones, though not all of them. This sample carries 65,000 to 90,000 clones, around three quarters of them seen once, and the ten largest clones take about a quarter. The specimen sequenced was peripheral blood. The origin of the receptors is a man in his fifties or sixties with active or convalescent COVID-19.

This clone has at least ten counts. The rearrangement joins TRBV23-1 to TRBJ1-4; D may be TRBD1 (5 bases). TRBV23-1 is annotated as an ORF whose role is uncertain. V lost 2 bases, J lost 8 bases, and 12 bases lay in between. The CDR3 runs 14 residues. The CDR3: CASSQGQGGEKLFF. The CDR3 nucleotides read TGCGCCAGCAGTCAAGGGCAGGGTGGGGAAAAACTGTTTTTT.

The V gene is TRBV7-3, the J gene TRBJ2-7; D may be TRBD1 (6 bases). This CDR3 spans 14 amino acids. Trimming cost V 1 base and J 4 bases, with 11 bases left between them. Germline V gives CDR1 SGHTA, CDR2 FQGTGA. CDR3 loop: CASSLIGRGYEQYF. The CDR3 nucleotides are TGTGCCAGCAGCTTAATAGGCAGGGGTTACGAGCAGTACTTC.

The chain has TRBV7-2 and TRBJ2-2, with TRBD2 as a possible D gene (5 bases). The germline V gene encodes CDR1 SGHTA and CDR2 FQGNSA. V was pared by 3 bases and J by 5 bases, with 7 bases between. The CDR3 loop spans 13 amino acids. This CDR3 reads CASSLKRTGELFF. The CDR3 DNA is TGTGCCAGCAGCTTGAAGCGGACCGGGGAGCTGTTTTTT.

This clone showed up just a few times. The rearrangement links TRBV23-1 to TRBJ1-1, with 9 bases fitting TRBD1. TRBV23-1 is an open reading frame, and its role is uncertain. J gave up 0 bases and V 4 bases, and 6 bases lay outside the gene matches. The CDR3 spans 16 residues. The CDR3 DNA follows: TGCGCCAGCAGTCCGGGACAGGGTAGGATGAACACTGAAGCTTTCTTT. It encodes CASSPGQGRMNTEAFF.

CDR3 nucleotides: TGTGCCAGCAGGGCAGGGGGTGAAGATACGCAGTATTTT. Translated, it gives CASRAGGEDTQYF. This rearrangement joins TRBV2 to TRBJ2-3; 7 bases align to TRBD1. With 6 bases clipped from V and 5 bases from J, the junction kept 5 bases outside the gene matches. The CDR3 spans 13 residues. CDR1 is SNHLY and CDR2 is FYNNEI in the germline V gene.

V and J are TRBV5-1 and TRBJ1-4; D is unclear. Germline V gene data show CDR1 as SGHRS and CDR2 as YFSETQ. V was pared by 2 bases and J by 4 bases, with 6 bases between. The CDR3 has 13 amino acids. CDR3 residues: CASSFNNNEKLFF. CDR3 nucleotide sequence: TGCGCCAGCAGCTTCAACAATAATGAAAAACTGTTTTTT.

This clone was seen just once. The chain joins TRBV6-5 to TRBJ2-1; 9 bases agree with TRBD2. The CDR3 covers 15 residues. V shed 7 bases and J 8 bases; nucleotides not matched to a gene: 12. The germline CDR1 and CDR2 sequences are MNHEY and SVGAGI. This chain's CDR3 is CASNPSGEPRDEQFF. The CDR3 nucleotides are TGTGCCAGCAACCCTAGCGGGGAGCCCCGAGATGAGCAGTTCTTC.

This chain uses TRBV29-1 with TRBJ2-1; 9 bases line up with TRBD2. The germline gives CDR1 SQVTM, CDR2 ANQGSEA. Trimming cost V 7 bases and J 0 bases; bases outside gene matches: 10. The CDR3 has 16 amino acids. CDR3 DNA: TGCAGCGCCCCCGTGGCGGGGGGGAGCTCCTACAATGAGCAGTTCTTC. Translating gives CSAPVAGGSSYNEQFF.

This clone was seen a handful of times. The V and J genes are TRBV27 and TRBJ2-3; TRBD2 matches 8 bases. The J segment lost 1 base and the V segment lost 6 bases, leaving 6 bases of the junction unmatched. The CDR3 length is 15 residues. Germline lookup yields CDR1 MNHEY and CDR2 SMNVEV (reference sequence). In nucleotides, the CDR3 is TGTGCCAGCAGGTATAATAGCGGGGGCACAGATACGCAGTATTTT. It yields the protein CASRYNSGGTDTQYF.

This chain joins TRBV12-3 or TRBV12-4 and TRBJ2-1; D unclear. CDR3 length: 11 residues. Trimming stripped 3 bases from V and 14 bases from J, with 11 bases between. In DNA form, the CDR3 reads TGTGCCAGCAGTTTTTTCGGTGGTGAGTTCTTC. Its protein product is CASSFFGGEFF.

V usage is TRBV6-4 and J usage is TRBJ1-1; TRBD1 matches 7 bases. This CDR3 is 12 amino acids long. The germline V gene encodes CDR1 MRHNA and CDR2 SNTAGT. Unmatched junction bases numbered 5, after V lost 2 bases and J lost 11 bases. The CDR3 coding sequence is TGTGCCAGCAGTGACCGACAGGGTTTGGCTTTCTTT. Protein product: CASSDRQGLAFF.

The chain carries TRBV29-1 and TRBJ2-4, with TRBD2 as a possible D gene (6 bases). The CDR3 consists of 15 residues. V was trimmed by 3 bases and J by 2 bases, leaving 14 bases between them. Germline-derived CDR1 and CDR2 are SQVTM and ANQGSEA. This CDR3 is CSVEGGTLSKNIQYF. The DNA of the CDR3 is TGCAGCGTTGAGGGGGGTACGTTATCCAAAAACATTCAGTACTTC.

V is TRBV2 and J is TRBJ2-5, with D perhaps TRBD2 (5 bases). The ends were cut back, 7 bases at V and 5 bases at J, with 17 bases in the middle. The CDR3 is made up of 14 amino acids. Germline CDR1 and CDR2: SNHLY and FYNNEI. DNA for the CDR3: TGTGCCAGCACCCTCGGACTGTCCGCGGAGACCCAGTACTTC. Translation gives CASTLGLSAETQYF.

The rearrangement uses TRBV6-1 and TRBJ1-1; maybe TRBD1 (5 bases). In germline, CDR1 is MNHNS, CDR2 SASEGT. There are 13 residues in the CDR3. The V end was cut by 8 bases, the J end by 0 bases, with 10 bases between. The CDR3 DNA sequence: TGTGCCAGCCGCCAAGGGGTGAACACTGAAGCTTTCTTT. This codes for CASRQGVNTEAFF.

This clone was counted only a few times. V gene TRBV24-1 combines with J gene TRBJ1-1, with TRBD1 as a possible D gene (5 bases). Trimming took off 3 bases at V and 4 bases at J, with 14 bases between the two ends. Per the germline V gene, CDR1 is KGHDR and CDR2 is SFDVKD. CDR3 length: 15 amino acids. The CDR3 loop reads CATSDLTGWGTEAFF. CDR3 coding DNA: TGTGCCACCAGTGATCTAACAGGCTGGGGCACTGAAGCTTTCTTT.

The V and J genes are TRBV5-1 and TRBJ1-1; D unclear. The CDR3 is 16 residues long. The germline V gene has CDR1 SGHRS and CDR2 YFSETQ. Trimming cost V 1 base and J 1 base, with 14 bases left between them. The CDR3: CASSLLPVGGNTEAFF. DNA of the CDR3: TGCGCCAGCAGCTTGCTGCCGGTTGGTGGGAACACTGAAGCTTTCTTT.

The rearrangement links TRBV28 to TRBJ2-7, with unresolved D. CDR1 is MDHEN and CDR2 is SYDVKM in the germline V gene. CDR3 size: 13 residues. The ends were cut back, 6 bases at V and 8 bases at J, with 17 bases in the middle. For the CDR3, the DNA is TGTGCCAGCAGATCGGGTGATCTCCGACAGCAGTACTTC. Translation: CASRSGDLRQQYF.

This clone is labeled medium-sized (0.01 to 0.1%). The chain employs TRBV6-6 and TRBJ2-2; TRBD2 aligns across 9 bases. The CDR3 is made up of 15 amino acids. The J segment lost 4 bases and the V segment lost 6 bases, leaving 6 bases of the junction unmatched. Germline loops: CDR1 MNHNY, CDR2 SVGAGI (reference sequence). The CDR3: CASSAGGPGTGELFF. CDR3 in DNA: TGTGCCAGCAGCGCGGGGGGGCCCGGCACCGGGGAGCTGTTTTTT.

This clone has more than one count but fewer than ten. The genes are TRBV6-5 and TRBJ1-3; D not resolved. Germline V CDR1 and CDR2: MNHEY, SVGAGI. V lost 0 bases, J lost 0 bases, and 6 bases lay in between. This CDR3 has 15 amino acids. The CDR3 bases are TGTGCCAGCAGTTACTCGGAGGGCTCTGGAAACACCATATATTTT. Amino acids: CASSYSEGSGNTIYF.

The chain couples TRBV5-5 to TRBJ2-3; a possible D gene is TRBD1 (6 bases). This CDR3 has 16 residues. Deletions cut 4 bases from V and 2 bases from J, with 17 bases between. The germline V gene has CDR1 SGHKS and CDR2 YYEKEE (reference sequence). For the CDR3, the DNA is TGTGCCAGCAGCACTACTGACAGGAGGTACACAGATACGCAGTATTTT. This gives the protein CASSTTDRRYTDTQYF.

This chain connects TRBV5-1 to TRBJ2-1; tentative D call: TRBD2 (7 bases). V lost 2 bases and J lost 1, with 10 bases in between. There are 15 residues in the CDR3. The germline V gene has CDR1 SGHRS and CDR2 YFSETQ. The CDR3, as DNA: TGCGCCAGCAGCTTCGGGGGGCGTTCCTACAATGAGCAGTTCTTC. It translates to CASSFGGRSYNEQFF.

V is TRBV19 and J is TRBJ1-1, with 8 bases fitting TRBD1. The length of the CDR3 is 16 residues. Trimming removed 5 bases from V and 0 bases from J; junction bases left unmatched: 8. The V gene's germline CDR1 is LNHDA and CDR2 SQIVND (reference sequence). In DNA form, the CDR3 reads TGTGCCAGTAGTGCGACCGGGACAGGCCTGAACACTGAAGCTTTCTTT. It codes for CASSATGTGLNTEAFF.

This chain uses TRBV18 with TRBJ1-1, with TRBD1 identical over 9 bases. The CDR3 length is 15 residues. V gave up 3 bases and J gave up 6 bases; unmatched junction bases: 8. CDR1 is KGHSH and CDR2 is LQKENI in the germline V gene. CDR3 region: CASSPIRQGVAEAFF. In nucleotides, the CDR3 is TGTGCCAGCTCACCGATTCGACAGGGGGTGGCTGAAGCTTTCTTT.